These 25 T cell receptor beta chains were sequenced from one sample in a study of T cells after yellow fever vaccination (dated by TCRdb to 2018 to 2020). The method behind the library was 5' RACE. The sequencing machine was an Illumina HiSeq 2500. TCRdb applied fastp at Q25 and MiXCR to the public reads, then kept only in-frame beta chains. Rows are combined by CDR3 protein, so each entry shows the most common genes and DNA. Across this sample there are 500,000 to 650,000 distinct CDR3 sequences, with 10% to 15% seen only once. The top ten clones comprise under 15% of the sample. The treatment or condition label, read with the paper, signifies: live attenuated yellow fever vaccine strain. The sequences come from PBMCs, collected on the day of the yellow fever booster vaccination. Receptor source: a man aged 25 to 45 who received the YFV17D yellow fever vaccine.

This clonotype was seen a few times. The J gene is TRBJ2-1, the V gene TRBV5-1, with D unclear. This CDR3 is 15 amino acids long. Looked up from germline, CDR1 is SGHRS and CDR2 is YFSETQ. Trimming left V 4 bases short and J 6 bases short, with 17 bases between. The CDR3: CASSPEWVFLNEQFF. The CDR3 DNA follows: TGCGCCAGCAGCCCCGAATGGGTTTTCCTCAATGAGCAGTTCTTC.

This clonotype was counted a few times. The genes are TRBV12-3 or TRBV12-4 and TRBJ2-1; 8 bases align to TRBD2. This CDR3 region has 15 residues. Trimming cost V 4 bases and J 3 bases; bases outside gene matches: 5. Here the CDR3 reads CASSSRLAIYNEQFF. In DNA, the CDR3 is TGTGCCAGCAGTTCACGACTAGCGATCTACAATGAGCAGTTCTTC.

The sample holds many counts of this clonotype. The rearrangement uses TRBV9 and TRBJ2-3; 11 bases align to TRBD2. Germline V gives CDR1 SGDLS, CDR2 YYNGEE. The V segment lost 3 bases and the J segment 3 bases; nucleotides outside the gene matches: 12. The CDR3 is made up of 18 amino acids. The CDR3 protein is CASSETLSGRAGTDTQYF. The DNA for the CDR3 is TGTGCCAGCAGCGAGACCCTTAGCGGGAGGGCCGGGACAGATACGCAGTATTTT.

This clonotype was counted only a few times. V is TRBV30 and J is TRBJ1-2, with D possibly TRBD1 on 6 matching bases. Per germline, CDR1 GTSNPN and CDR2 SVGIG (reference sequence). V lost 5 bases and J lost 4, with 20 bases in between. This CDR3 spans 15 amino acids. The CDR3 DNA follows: TGTGCCTGGTCCGGACAGTATTGGTTAGGCTATGGCTACACCTTC. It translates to CAWSGQYWLGYGYTF.

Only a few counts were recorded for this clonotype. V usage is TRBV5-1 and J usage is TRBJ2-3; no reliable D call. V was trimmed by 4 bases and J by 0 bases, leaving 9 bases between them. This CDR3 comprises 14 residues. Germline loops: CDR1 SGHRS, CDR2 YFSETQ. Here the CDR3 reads CASSVATSTDTQYF. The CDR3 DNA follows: TGCGCCAGCAGCGTGGCCACGAGCACAGATACGCAGTATTTT.

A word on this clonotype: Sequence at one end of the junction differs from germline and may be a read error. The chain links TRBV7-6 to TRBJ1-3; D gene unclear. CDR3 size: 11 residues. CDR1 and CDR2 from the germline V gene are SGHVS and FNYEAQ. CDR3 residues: CASGFKNTIYF. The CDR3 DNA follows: TGTGCCAGCGGCTTTAAAAACACCATATATTTT.

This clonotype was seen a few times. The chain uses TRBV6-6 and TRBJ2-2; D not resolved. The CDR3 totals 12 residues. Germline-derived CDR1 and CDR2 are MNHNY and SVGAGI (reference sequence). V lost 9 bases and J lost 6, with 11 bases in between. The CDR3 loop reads CASKSRAGELFF. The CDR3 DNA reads TGTGCCAGTAAAAGTCGGGCCGGGGAGCTGTTTTTT.

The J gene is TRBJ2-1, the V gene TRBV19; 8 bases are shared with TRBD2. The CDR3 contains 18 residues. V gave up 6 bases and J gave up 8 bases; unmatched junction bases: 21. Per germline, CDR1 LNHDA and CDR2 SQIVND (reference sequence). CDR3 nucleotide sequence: TGTGCCAGTAGATCGAGCGGGGCTCTAATGGCGGGAGGATATGAGCAGTTCTTC. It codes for CASRSSGALMAGGYEQFF.

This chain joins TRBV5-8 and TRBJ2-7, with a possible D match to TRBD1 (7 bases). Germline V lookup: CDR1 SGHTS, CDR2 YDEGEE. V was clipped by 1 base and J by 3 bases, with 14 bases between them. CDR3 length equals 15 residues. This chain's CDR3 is CASSLTDQGGYEQYF. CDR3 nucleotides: TGTGCCAGCAGCTTGACGGACCAGGGGGGCTACGAGCAGTACTTC.

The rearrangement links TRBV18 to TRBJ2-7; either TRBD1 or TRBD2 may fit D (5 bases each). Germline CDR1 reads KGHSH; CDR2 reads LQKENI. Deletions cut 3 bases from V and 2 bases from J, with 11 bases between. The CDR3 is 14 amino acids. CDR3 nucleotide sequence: TGTGCCAGCTCACCGGGGACGATCACCTACGAGCAGTACTTC. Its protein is CASSPGTITYEQYF.

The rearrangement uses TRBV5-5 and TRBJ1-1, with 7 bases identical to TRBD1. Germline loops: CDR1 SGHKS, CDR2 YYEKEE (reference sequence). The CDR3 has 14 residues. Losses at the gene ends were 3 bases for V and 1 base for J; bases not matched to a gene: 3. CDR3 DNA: TGTGCCAGCAGCTCGGACAGGCGGAACACTGAAGCTTTCTTT. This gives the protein CASSSDRRNTEAFF.

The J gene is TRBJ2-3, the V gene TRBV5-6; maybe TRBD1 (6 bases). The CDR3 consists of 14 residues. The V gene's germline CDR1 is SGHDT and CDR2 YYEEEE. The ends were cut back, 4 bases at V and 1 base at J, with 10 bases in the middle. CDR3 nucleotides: TGTGCCAGCAGCCCGGGACACCGCACAGATACGCAGTATTTT. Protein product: CASSPGHRTDTQYF.

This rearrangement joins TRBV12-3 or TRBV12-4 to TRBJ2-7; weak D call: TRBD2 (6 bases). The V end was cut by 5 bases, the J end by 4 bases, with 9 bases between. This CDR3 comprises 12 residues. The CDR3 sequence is CASSGDLYEQYF. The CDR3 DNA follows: TGTGCCAGCAGTGGGGACTTGTACGAGCAGTACTTC.

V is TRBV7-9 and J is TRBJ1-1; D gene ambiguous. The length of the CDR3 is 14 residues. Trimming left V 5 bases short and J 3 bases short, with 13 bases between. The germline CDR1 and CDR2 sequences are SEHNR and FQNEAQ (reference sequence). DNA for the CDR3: TGTGCCAGCAGCCCCCGGTCCCCCGACACTGAAGCTTTCTTT. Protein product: CASSPRSPDTEAFF.

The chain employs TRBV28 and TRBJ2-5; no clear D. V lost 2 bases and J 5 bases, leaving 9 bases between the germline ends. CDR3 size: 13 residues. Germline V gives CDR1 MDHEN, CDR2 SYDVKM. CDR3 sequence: CASSLPYRETQYF. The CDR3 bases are TGTGCCAGCAGTTTACCTTATCGGGAGACCCAGTACTTC.

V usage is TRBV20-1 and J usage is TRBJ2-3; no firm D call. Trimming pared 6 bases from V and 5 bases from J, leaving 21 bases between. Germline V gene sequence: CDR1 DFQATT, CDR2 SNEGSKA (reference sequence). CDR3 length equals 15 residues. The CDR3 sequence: CSAPPVAPVIDTQYF. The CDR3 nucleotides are TGCAGTGCCCCCCCTGTGGCCCCGGTCATAGATACGCAGTATTTT.

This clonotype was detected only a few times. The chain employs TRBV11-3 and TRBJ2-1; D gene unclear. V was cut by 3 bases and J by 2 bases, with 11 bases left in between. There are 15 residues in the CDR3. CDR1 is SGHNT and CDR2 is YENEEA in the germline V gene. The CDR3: CASSLGPGTYNEQFF. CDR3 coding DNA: TGTGCCAGCAGCTTGGGCCCCGGTACCTACAATGAGCAGTTCTTC.

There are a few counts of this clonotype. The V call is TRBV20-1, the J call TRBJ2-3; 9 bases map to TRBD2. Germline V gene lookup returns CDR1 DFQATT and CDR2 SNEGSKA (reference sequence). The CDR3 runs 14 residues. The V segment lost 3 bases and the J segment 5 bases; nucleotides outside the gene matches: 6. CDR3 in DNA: TGCAGTGCTAGTGGTAGCGGGAGAGGAGATACGCAGTATTTT. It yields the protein CSASGSGRGDTQYF.

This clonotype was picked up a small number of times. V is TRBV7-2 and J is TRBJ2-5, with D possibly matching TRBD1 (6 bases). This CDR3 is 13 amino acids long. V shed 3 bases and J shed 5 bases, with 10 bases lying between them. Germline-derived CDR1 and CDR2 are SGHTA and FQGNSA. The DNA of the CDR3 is TGTGCCAGCAGCTTTTACAGGGAGGAGACCCAGTACTTC. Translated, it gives CASSFYREETQYF.

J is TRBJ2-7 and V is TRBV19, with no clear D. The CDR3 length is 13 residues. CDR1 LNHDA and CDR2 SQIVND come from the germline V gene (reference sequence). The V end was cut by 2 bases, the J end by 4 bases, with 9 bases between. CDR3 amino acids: CASSIHLGYEQYF. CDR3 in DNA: TGTGCCAGTAGTATACACCTAGGTTACGAGCAGTACTTC. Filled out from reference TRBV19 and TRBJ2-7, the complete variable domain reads DGGITQSPKYLFRKEGQNVTLSCEQNLNHDAMYWYRQDPGQGLRLIYYSQIVNDFQKGDIAEGYSVSREKKESFPLTVTSAQKNPTAFYLCASSIHLGYEQYFGPGTRLTVT.

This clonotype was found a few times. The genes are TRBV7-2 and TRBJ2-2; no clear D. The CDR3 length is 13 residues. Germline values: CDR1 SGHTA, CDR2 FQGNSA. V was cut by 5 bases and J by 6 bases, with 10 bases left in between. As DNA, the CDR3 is TGTGCCAGCAGCACCCTGTGGTCCGGGGAGCTGTTTTTT. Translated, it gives CASSTLWSGELFF.

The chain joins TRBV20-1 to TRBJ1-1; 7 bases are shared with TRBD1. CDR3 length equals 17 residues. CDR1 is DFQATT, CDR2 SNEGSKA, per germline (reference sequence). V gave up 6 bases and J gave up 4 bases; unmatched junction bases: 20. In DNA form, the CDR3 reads TGCAGTGCCGTAGAGGGGGCAGGGGAGAGTTTGGGCACTGAAGCTTTCTTT. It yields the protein CSAVEGAGESLGTEAFF.

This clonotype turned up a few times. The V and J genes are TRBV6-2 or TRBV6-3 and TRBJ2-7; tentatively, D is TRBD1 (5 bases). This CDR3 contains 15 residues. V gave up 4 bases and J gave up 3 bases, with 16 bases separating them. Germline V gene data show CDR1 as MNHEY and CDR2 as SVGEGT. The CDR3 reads CASSSFEGTGYEQYF. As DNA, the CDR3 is TGTGCCAGCAGTTCCTTCGAAGGAACAGGCTACGAGCAGTACTTC.

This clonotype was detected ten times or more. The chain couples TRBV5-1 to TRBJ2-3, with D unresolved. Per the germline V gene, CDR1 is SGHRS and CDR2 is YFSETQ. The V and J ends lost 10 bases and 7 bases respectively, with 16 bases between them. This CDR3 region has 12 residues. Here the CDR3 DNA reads TGCGCCGGAGTCTGTGATTGGTATACGCAGTATTTT. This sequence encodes CAGVCDWYTQYF.

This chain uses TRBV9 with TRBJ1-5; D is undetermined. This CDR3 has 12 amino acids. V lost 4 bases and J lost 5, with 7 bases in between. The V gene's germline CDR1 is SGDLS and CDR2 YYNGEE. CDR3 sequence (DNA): TGTGCCAGCAGCCCGGGAGATCAGCCCCAGCATTTT. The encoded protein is CASSPGDQPQHF.